This entry lists 14 T cell receptor beta chains sequenced from one sample in a study of blood T cell repertoires in COVID-19. The protocol was immunoSEQ multiplex PCR, while the TCRdb copy is restricted to in-frame clones and leaves out a portion. The table includes about 410,000 clones, about 88% detected once. Sequenced: peripheral blood. The receptors originated from a middle-aged woman with COVID-19, enrolled during active disease.

The J gene is TRBJ1-2, the V gene TRBV7-9; 11 bases line up with TRBD1. The CDR3 covers 15 residues. Trimming at V came to 0 bases and at J to 8 bases, leaving 5 bases not matched to a gene. CDR1 and CDR2 (germline): SEHNR, FQNEAQ (reference sequence). The CDR3 sequence is CASSLAGQGAKGYTF. The CDR3, as DNA: TGTGCCAGCAGCTTAGCCGGACAGGGGGCGAAGGGCTACACCTTC. The entire variable domain, with the rest obtained from reference TRBV7-9 and TRBJ1-2, is as follows: DTGVSQNPRHKITKRGQNVTFRCDPISEHNRLYWYRQTLGQGPEFLTYFQNEAQLEKSRLLSDRFSAERPKGSFSTLEIQRTEQGDSAMYLCASSLAGQGAKGYTFGSGTRLTVV.

The chain carries TRBV29-1 and TRBJ1-4; 8 bases line up with TRBD1. The length of the CDR3 is 12 residues. V trimming: 7 bases; J trimming: 8 bases; junction bases outside the gene matches: 6. From germline, CDR1 is SQVTM and CDR2 ANQGSEA. The CDR3 is CSGGQGPEKLFF. The CDR3 DNA sequence: TGCAGCGGCGGACAGGGCCCAGAAAAACTGTTTTTT.

The gene calls are TRBV7-2 and TRBJ1-1; D unresolved. The V gene lost 7 bases and the J gene lost 11 bases, with 20 bases spanning the gap. Germline-derived CDR1 and CDR2 are SGHTA and FQGNSA. This CDR3 has 13 amino acids. The CDR3, as DNA: TGTGCCAGCACTTTGAGGAGTGACCTGAGGGCTTTCTTT. Protein: CASTLRSDLRAFF. Complete variable domain (other parts from reference TRBV7-2 and TRBJ1-1): GAGVSQSPSNKVTEKGKDVELRCDPISGHTALYWYRQSLGQGLEFLIYFQGNSAPDKSGLPSDRFSAERTGGSVSTLTIQRTQQEDSAVYLCASTLRSDLRAFFGQGTRLTVV.

As to this clone: The same CDR3 arises from other DNA sequences in this sample as well. The chain has TRBV7-3 and TRBJ2-2; 10 bases line up with TRBD2. The J segment lost 0 bases and the V segment lost 5 bases, leaving 9 bases of the junction unmatched. The CDR3 loop spans 18 amino acids. Germline CDR1 is SGHTA and CDR2 is FQGTGA. Here the CDR3 reads CASSRASGGGTNTGELFF. The DNA of the CDR3 is TGTGCCAGCAGCCGGGCCAGCGGGGGGGGCACGAACACCGGGGAGCTGTTTTTT.

The rearrangement joins TRBV18 to TRBJ1-3, with 9 bases lining up with TRBD1. Germline V gives CDR1 KGHSH, CDR2 LQKENI. The CDR3 contains 13 residues. The ends lost 6 bases at V and 7 bases at J; junction bases unmatched: 4. Written as DNA, the CDR3 is TGTGCCAGCTCCTGGGACAGGGAGAACACCATATATTTT. Translating gives CASSWDRENTIYF.

The chain uses TRBV7-9 and TRBJ2-4; TRBD1 is a possible D gene (6 bases). This CDR3 has 16 amino acids. Trimming stripped 7 bases from V and 4 bases from J, with 20 bases between. In germline, CDR1 is SEHNR, CDR2 FQNEAQ (reference sequence). The CDR3 sequence: CASIRPQDSPKNIQYF. The CDR3 bases are TGTGCCAGCATCCGGCCCCAGGACAGCCCTAAAAACATTCAGTACTTC.

J is TRBJ1-1 and V is TRBV12-3 or TRBV12-4; 7 nucleotides line up with TRBD1. J was trimmed by 1 base and V by 10 bases; bases with no gene match: 6. The CDR3 runs 13 residues. CDR3 nucleotides: TGTGCCACCTCGACAGGGAAGAACACTGAAGCTTTCTTT. This gives the protein CATSTGKNTEAFF.

This chain uses TRBV7-8 with TRBJ2-1; 7 positions agree with TRBD2. CDR3 length: 17 residues. Germline V gene sequence: CDR1 SGHVS, CDR2 FQNEAQ. With 2 bases clipped from V and 2 bases from J, the junction kept 9 bases outside the gene matches. The CDR3 DNA is TGTGCCAGCAGCTTAACTCGGGCTAGCGGAGCCTACAATGAGCAGTTCTTC. It encodes CASSLTRASGAYNEQFF.

The chain couples TRBV7-2 to TRBJ1-2, with unresolved D. Germline loops: CDR1 SGHTA, CDR2 FQGNSA. There are 13 residues in the CDR3. The V gene lost 3 bases and the J gene lost 8 bases, with 13 bases spanning the gap. CDR3 sequence reads: CASSLRGLEGYTF. The CDR3 DNA sequence: TGTGCCAGCAGCTTGAGAGGGCTTGAAGGCTACACCTTC.

The chain carries TRBV5-6 and TRBJ1-4; 7 positions agree with TRBD1. Germline V gene sequence: CDR1 SGHDT, CDR2 YYEEEE. The CDR3 consists of 15 residues. V lost 4 bases and J lost 8; bases outside the gene matches: 11. The CDR3 nucleotides are TGTGCCAGCAGCACAAGCAAGGGGGCTCGGGAAAAACTGTTTTTT. Translation: CASSTSKGAREKLFF.

CDR3 in amino acids: CASRSDRDTEAFF. Here the CDR3 DNA reads TGTGCCAGCAGGTCTGACAGGGACACTGAAGCTTTCTTT. This chain links TRBV7-2 with TRBJ1-1, with 7 bases matching TRBD1. CDR1 is SGHTA and CDR2 is FQGNSA in the germline V gene. The CDR3 covers 13 residues. Unmatched junction bases numbered 4, after V lost 6 bases and J lost 3 bases.

This chain uses TRBV25-1 with TRBJ1-2; D may be TRBD1 (5 bases). Germline loops: CDR1 MGHDK, CDR2 SYGVNS. Trimming pared 4 bases from V and 4 bases from J, leaving 10 bases between. This CDR3 is 13 amino acids long. The CDR3 is CASSGDRLYGYTF. The CDR3 coding sequence is TGTGCCAGCAGTGGTGACAGACTCTATGGCTACACCTTC.

The chain recombines TRBV7-9 with TRBJ2-5; 16 bases fit TRBD2. The CDR3 is 19 amino acids. V dropped 5 bases and J dropped 5; count of bases not matched to a gene: 14. Germline CDR1 reads SEHNR; CDR2 reads FQNEAQ (reference sequence). This CDR3 reads CASSPSGTSGRGAWETQYF. The CDR3 nucleotides are TGTGCCAGCAGCCCCTCCGGGACTAGCGGGAGGGGGGCCTGGGAGACCCAGTACTTC.

V gene TRBV18 combines with J gene TRBJ1-1; perhaps TRBD1 as D (5 bases). V was cut by 5 bases and J by 1 base, with 8 bases left in between. This CDR3 spans 13 amino acids. Germline-derived CDR1 and CDR2 are KGHSH and LQKENI. The CDR3 bases are TGTGCCAGCTCAACAGGACAGAACACTGAAGCTTTCTTT. Protein product: CASSTGQNTEAFF.